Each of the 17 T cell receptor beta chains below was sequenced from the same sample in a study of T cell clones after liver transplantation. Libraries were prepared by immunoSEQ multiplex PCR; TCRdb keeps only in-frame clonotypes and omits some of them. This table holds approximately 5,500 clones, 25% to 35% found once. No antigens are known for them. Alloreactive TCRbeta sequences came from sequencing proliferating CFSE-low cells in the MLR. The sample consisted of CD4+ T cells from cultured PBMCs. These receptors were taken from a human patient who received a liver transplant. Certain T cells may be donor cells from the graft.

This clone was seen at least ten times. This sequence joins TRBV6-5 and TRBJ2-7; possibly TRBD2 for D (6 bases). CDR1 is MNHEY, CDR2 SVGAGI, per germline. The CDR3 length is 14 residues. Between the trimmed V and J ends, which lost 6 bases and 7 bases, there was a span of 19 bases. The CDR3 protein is CASSPGGARKEQYF. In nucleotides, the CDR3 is TGTGCCAGCAGCCCCGGAGGGGCGAGAAAAGAGCAGTACTTC.

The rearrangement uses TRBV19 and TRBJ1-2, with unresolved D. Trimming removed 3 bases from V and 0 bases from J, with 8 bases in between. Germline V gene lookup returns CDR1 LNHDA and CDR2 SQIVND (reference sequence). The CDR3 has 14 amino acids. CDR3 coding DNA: TGTGCCAGTAGTATTAGGTTGGCTAACTATGGCTACACCTTC. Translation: CASSIRLANYGYTF.

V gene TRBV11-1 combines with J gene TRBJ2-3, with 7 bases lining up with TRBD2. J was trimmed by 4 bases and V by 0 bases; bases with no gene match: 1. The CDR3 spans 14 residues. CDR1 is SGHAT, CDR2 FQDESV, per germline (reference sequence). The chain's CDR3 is CASSLAGGPDTQYF. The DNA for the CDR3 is TGTGCCAGCAGCTTAGCGGGAGGGCCAGATACGCAGTATTTT.

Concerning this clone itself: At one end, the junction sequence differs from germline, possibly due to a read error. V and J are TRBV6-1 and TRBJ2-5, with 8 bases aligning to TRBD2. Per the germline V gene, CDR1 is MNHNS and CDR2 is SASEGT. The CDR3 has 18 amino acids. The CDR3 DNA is TGTGCCATCAGTGATCCGCCGGGACTAGTAAGAGGGAGAGAGACCCAGTACTTC. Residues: CAISDPPGLVRGRETQYF.

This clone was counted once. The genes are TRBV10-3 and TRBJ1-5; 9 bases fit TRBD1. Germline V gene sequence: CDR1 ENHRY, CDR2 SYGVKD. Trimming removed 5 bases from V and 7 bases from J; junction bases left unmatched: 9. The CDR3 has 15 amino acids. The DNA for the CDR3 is TGTGCCATCAGTAGTGGACAGGGGCTTGGACAGCCCCAGCATTTT. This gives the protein CAISSGQGLGQPQHF.

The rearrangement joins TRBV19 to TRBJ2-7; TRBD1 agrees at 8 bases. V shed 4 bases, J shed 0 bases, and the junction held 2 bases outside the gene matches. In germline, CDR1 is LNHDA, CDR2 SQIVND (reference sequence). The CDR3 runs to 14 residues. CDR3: CASSTGTGSYEQYF. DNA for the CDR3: TGTGCCAGTAGTACCGGGACAGGCTCCTACGAGCAGTACTTC. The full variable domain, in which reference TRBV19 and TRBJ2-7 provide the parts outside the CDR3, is DGGITQSPKYLFRKEGQNVTLSCEQNLNHDAMYWYRQDPGQGLRLIYYSQIVNDFQKGDIAEGYSVSREKKESFPLTVTSAQKNPTAFYLCASSTGTGSYEQYFGPGTRLTVT.

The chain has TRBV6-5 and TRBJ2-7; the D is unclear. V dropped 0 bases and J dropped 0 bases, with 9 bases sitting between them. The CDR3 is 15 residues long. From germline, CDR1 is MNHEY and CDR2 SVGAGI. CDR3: CASSYSGELSYEQYF. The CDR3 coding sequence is TGTGCCAGCAGTTACTCTGGGGAACTCTCCTACGAGCAGTACTTC.

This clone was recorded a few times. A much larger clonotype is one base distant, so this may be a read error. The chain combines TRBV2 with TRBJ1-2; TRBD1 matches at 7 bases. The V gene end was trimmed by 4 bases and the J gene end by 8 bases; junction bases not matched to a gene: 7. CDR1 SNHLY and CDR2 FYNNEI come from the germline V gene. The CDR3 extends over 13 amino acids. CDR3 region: CASSGEGAGGYTF. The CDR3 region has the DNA TGTGCCAGCAGTGGGGAGGGGGCCGGGGGCTACACCTTC.

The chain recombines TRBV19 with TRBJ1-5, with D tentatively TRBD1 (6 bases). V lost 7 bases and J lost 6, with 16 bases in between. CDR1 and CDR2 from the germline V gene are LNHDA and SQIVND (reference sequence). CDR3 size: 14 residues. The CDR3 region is CASTGGGRGQPQHF. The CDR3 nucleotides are TGTGCCAGTACCGGAGGGGGGAGAGGTCAGCCCCAGCATTTT.

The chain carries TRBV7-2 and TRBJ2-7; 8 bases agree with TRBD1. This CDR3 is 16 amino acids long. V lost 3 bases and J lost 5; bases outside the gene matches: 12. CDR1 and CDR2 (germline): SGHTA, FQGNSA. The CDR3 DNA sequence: TGTGCCAGCAGCTTGGGGTCGACAGGGGTGCCCCACGAGCAGTACTTC. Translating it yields CASSLGSTGVPHEQYF.

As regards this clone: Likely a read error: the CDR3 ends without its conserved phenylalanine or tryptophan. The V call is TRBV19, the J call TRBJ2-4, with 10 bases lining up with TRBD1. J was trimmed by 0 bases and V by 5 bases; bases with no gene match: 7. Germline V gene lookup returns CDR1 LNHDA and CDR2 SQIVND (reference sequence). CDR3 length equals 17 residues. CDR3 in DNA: TGTGCCAGTAGTGACCGCAGGACAGGGGGAGCCAAAAACATTCAGTACTGC. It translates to CASSDRRTGGAKNIQYC.

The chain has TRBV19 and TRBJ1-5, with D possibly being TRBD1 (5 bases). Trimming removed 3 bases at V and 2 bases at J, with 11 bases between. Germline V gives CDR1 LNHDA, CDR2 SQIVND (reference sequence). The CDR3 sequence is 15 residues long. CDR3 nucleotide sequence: TGTGCCAGTAGTATCTTGGGACTCCGCAATCAGCCCCAGCATTTT. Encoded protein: CASSILGLRNQPQHF.

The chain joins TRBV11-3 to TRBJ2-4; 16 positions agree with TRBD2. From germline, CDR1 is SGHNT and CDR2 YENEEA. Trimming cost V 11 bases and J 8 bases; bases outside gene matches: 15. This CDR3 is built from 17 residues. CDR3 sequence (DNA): TGTGCCCAGCTTGGGGGACTAGCGGGAGGGGCCGGATACATTCAGTACTTC. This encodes CAQLGGLAGGAGYIQYF.

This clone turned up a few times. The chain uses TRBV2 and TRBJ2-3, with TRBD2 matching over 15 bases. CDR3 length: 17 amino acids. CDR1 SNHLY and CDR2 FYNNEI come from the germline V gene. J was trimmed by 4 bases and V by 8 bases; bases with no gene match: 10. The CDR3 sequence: CASGTSGRPRQADTQYF. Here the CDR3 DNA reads TGTGCCAGCGGGACTAGCGGGAGGCCTCGACAAGCAGATACGCAGTATTTT.

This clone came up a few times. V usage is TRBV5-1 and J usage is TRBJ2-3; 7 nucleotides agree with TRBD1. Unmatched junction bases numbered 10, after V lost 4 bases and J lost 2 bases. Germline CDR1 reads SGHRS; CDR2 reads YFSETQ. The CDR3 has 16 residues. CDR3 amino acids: CASSRPDRSLTDTQYF. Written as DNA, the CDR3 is TGCGCCAGCAGCCGCCCGGACAGGAGCCTCACAGATACGCAGTATTTT.

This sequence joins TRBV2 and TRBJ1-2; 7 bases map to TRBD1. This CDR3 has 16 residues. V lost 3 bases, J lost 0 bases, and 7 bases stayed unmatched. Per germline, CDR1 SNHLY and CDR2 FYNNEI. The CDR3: CASSDAGQSTNYGYTF. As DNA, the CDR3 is TGTGCCAGCAGTGACGCGGGACAGTCAACTAACTATGGCTACACCTTC.

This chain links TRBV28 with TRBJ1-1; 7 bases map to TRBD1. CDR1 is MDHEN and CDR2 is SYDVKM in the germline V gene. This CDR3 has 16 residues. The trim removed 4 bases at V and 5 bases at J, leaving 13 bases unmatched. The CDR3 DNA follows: TGTGCCAGCAGTTCACCGACTAGGGGGCAATATACTGAAGCTTTCTTT. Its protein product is CASSSPTRGQYTEAFF.